These 13 T cell receptor beta chains were sequenced from one sample in a study of PD-1 blockade in classical Hodgkin lymphoma. Sequenced by immunoSEQ multiplex PCR; TCRdb stores in-frame clones only, minus some. The table includes more than 40,000 clones, roughly 90% detected once. In every patient, relapse followed autologous stem cell transplantation, while exposure to brentuximab vedotin differed. The sample in question was peripheral blood mononuclear cells (PBMCs), obtained at baseline. Receptor source: a human donor with classical Hodgkin lymphoma.

This chain joins TRBV2 and TRBJ2-5; tentative D call: TRBD2 (6 bases). CDR3 length: 13 residues. The germline V gene has CDR1 SNHLY and CDR2 FYNNEI. Trimming stripped 6 bases from V and 4 bases from J, with 12 bases between. CDR3 loop: CASRSMGGETQYF. CDR3 in DNA: TGTGCCAGCAGGTCAATGGGGGGAGAGACCCAGTACTTC.

The V gene is TRBV7-4, the J gene TRBJ1-1; D gene ambiguous. Trimming shortened V by 2 bases and J by 0 bases, and 10 bases separated the two germline ends. This CDR3 has 15 amino acids. Germline assignment: CDR1 SGHVT and CDR2 SQSDAQ. CDR3 in amino acids: CASSLSQSMNTEAFF. In DNA, the CDR3 is TGTGCCAGCAGCTTAAGTCAGAGCATGAACACTGAAGCTTTCTTT.

The chain combines TRBV5-4 with TRBJ1-6; 8 bases are shared with TRBD1. The V and J ends lost 0 bases and 6 bases, in that order; junction bases with no gene match: 5. CDR3 length: 16 amino acids. From germline, CDR1 is SGHNT and CDR2 YYREEE (reference sequence). The CDR3 DNA follows: TGTGCCAGCAGCTTGGGGACAGGGCTCGCTAATTCACCCCTCCACTTT. It yields the protein CASSLGTGLANSPLHF.

This clone was detected once. The chain couples TRBV5-4 to TRBJ2-1; 11 bases line up with TRBD1. The CDR3 loop spans 15 amino acids. Unmatched junction bases numbered 2, after V lost 2 bases and J lost 4 bases. CDR1 and CDR2 from the germline V gene are SGHNT and YYREEE (reference sequence). The CDR3, as DNA: TGTGCCAGCAGCTTAGGACAGGGGGCGTACAATGAGCAGTTCTTC. Its translation is CASSLGQGAYNEQFF.

The V and J genes are TRBV27 and TRBJ2-5, with D possibly TRBD1 on 5 matching bases. The germline CDR1 and CDR2 sequences are MNHEY and SMNVEV (reference sequence). The germline V and J ends were trimmed by 8 bases and 11 bases, with 24 bases remaining between them. The CDR3 is 14 amino acids. The CDR3: CASGSGQGHIEQYF. The CDR3 DNA sequence: TGTGCCAGCGGGTCCGGGCAGGGTCATATTGAGCAGTACTTC.

The chain has TRBV2 and TRBJ1-2, with D tentatively TRBD1 (6 bases). CDR1 and CDR2 (germline): SNHLY, FYNNEI. The CDR3 consists of 14 residues. Trimming removed 5 bases at V and 4 bases at J, with 14 bases between. CDR3 sequence reads: CASSTRTGFYGYTF. The CDR3 DNA is TGTGCCAGCAGTACCCGTACAGGGTTCTATGGCTACACCTTC.

The chain combines TRBV7-7 with TRBJ2-3, with D perhaps given as TRBD1 or TRBD2 (5 bases each). V was clipped by 3 bases and J by 7 bases, with 11 bases between them. The germline CDR1 and CDR2 sequences are SSHAT and FNYEAQ (reference sequence). The length of the CDR3 is 13 residues. CDR3 loop: CASSLGEANTQYF. CDR3 DNA: TGTGCCAGCAGCTTGGGGGAAGCGAATACGCAGTATTTT.

V and J are TRBV6-6 and TRBJ2-1; TRBD1 aligns across 7 bases. The CDR3 sequence is 15 residues long. Germline V gene sequence: CDR1 MNHNY, CDR2 SVGAGI (reference sequence). V lost 6 bases and J lost 6; bases outside the gene matches: 11. The CDR3: CASSSTGEGVNEQFF. The CDR3 DNA follows: TGTGCCAGCAGCTCTACAGGGGAAGGCGTCAATGAGCAGTTCTTC.

The CDR3 sequence: CASSSPPGGRGLRISYNEQFF. In DNA form, the CDR3 reads TGTGCCAGCAGTTCGCCGCCGGGCGGGAGGGGGTTACGTATCTCCTACAATGAGCAGTTCTTC. The chain employs TRBV27 and TRBJ2-1, with 9 bases identical to TRBD2. The trim removed 4 bases at V and 0 bases at J, leaving 19 bases unmatched. Germline V CDR1 and CDR2: MNHEY, SMNVEV (reference sequence). The length of the CDR3 is 21 residues.

This rearrangement joins TRBV6-1 to TRBJ2-6; D is uncertain. The CDR3 contains 15 residues. Germline V CDR1 and CDR2: MNHNS, SASEGT. V lost 2 bases, J lost 0 bases, and 5 bases lay in between. CDR3 bases: TGTGCCAGCAGTGAACAGACCTCTGGGGCCAACGTCCTGACTTTC. Translating gives CASSEQTSGANVLTF.

The gene calls are TRBV28 and TRBJ2-3; D uncertain. Germline V gene sequence: CDR1 MDHEN, CDR2 SYDVKM. Trimming removed 5 bases from V and 5 bases from J, with 14 bases in between. There are 14 residues in the CDR3. The CDR3, as DNA: TGTGCCAGCAGTCACCCCTCGGATGGAGATACGCAGTATTTT. This sequence encodes CASSHPSDGDTQYF.

The CDR3: CASSVSEKNYGYTF. Here the CDR3 DNA reads TGTGCCAGCAGCGTATCTGAGAAAAACTATGGCTACACCTTC. The V call is TRBV9, the J call TRBJ1-2, with D hard to call. Between the trimmed V and J ends, which lost 1 base and 2 bases, there was a span of 9 bases. The CDR3 consists of 14 residues. The germline CDR1 and CDR2 sequences are SGDLS and YYNGEE.

The chain links TRBV28 to TRBJ1-2, with 7 bases fitting TRBD1. Unmatched junction bases numbered 1, after V lost 3 bases and J lost 0 bases. CDR3 length: 14 amino acids. Germline CDR1 and CDR2: MDHEN and SYDVKM. The CDR3 spells CASSFDRANYGYTF. The CDR3 DNA follows: TGTGCCAGCAGTTTCGACAGGGCTAACTATGGCTACACCTTC.